Listed below are T cell receptor beta chains from one sample, sequenced in a study of blood T cells in healthy people across ages. TCRdb re-called the 5' RACE reads through MiXCR, storing one row per CDR3 protein. In the table there are about 780,000 distinct CDR3 sequences, 46% of which are singletons. Sequencing was performed on blood. Receptors were obtained from an elderly man in good health. Both conserved end residues are part of each CDR3. Fields, in order: V gene, J gene, D gene, clone size, CDR3 protein, CDR3 DNA. D genes are given only for firm matches. Size values are once, few and many counts, or a class for expanded clones, and some rows have none.

v_gene: TRBV12-3/TRBV12-4; j_gene: TRBJ2-3; d_gene: .; abundance: .; CDR3aa: CASSFRQGNTDTQYF; CDR3nt: TGTGCCAGCAGTTTCCGGCAGGGCAACACAGATACGCAGTATTTT
v_gene: TRBV5-1; j_gene: TRBJ2-1; d_gene: TRBD2; abundance: .; CDR3aa: CASSPGLAGGDQFF; CDR3nt: TGCGCCAGCAGCCCGGGACTAGCGGGAGGGGACCAGTTCTTC
v_gene: TRBV23-1; j_gene: TRBJ2-5; d_gene: .; abundance: .; CDR3aa: CASSQYRRRETQYF; CDR3nt: TGCGCCAGCAGTCAATATAGACGCCGGGAGACCCAGTACTTC
v_gene: TRBV20-1; j_gene: TRBJ2-7; d_gene: .; abundance: many; CDR3aa: CSAISGTQLAYEQYF; CDR3nt: TGCAGTGCTATTTCCGGGACGCAATTGGCCTACGAGCAGTACTTC
v_gene: TRBV9; j_gene: TRBJ2-7; d_gene: .; abundance: many; CDR3aa: CASSVTGYLDEQYF; CDR3nt: TGTGCCAGCAGCGTAACGGGCTACCTTGATGAGCAGTACTTC
v_gene: TRBV20-1; j_gene: TRBJ2-1; d_gene: TRBD2; abundance: .; CDR3aa: CSATRLAGAVGAETQFF; CDR3nt: TGCAGTGCTACCCGACTAGCGGGAGCGGTAGGTGCGGAGACCCAGTTCTTC
v_gene: TRBV7-7; j_gene: TRBJ1-2; d_gene: .; abundance: .; CDR3aa: CASSLEGYTF; CDR3nt: TGTGCTAGCAGCTTAGAGGGCTACACCTTC
v_gene: TRBV6-1; j_gene: TRBJ2-5; d_gene: .; abundance: .; CDR3aa: CASKKLGNQETQYF; CDR3nt: TGTGCCAGCAAAAAACTGGGGAACCAAGAGACCCAGTACTTC
v_gene: TRBV7-9; j_gene: TRBJ2-1; d_gene: TRBD1; abundance: .; CDR3aa: CASSSVRGPQRPNEQFF; CDR3nt: TGTGCCAGCAGCTCAGTAAGGGGGCCCCAGAGACCGAATGAGCAGTTCTTC
v_gene: TRBV7-2; j_gene: TRBJ1-2; d_gene: TRBD1; abundance: .; CDR3aa: CASSLEGAGDGYTF; CDR3nt: TGTGCCAGCAGCTTAGAGGGGGCTGGGGATGGCTACACCTTC
v_gene: TRBV7-9; j_gene: TRBJ1-1; d_gene: .; abundance: many; CDR3aa: CASQTGSNTEAFF; CDR3nt: TGTGCCAGCCAGACAGGTAGCAACACTGAAGCTTTCTTT
v_gene: TRBV7-2; j_gene: TRBJ1-4; d_gene: TRBD1; abundance: many; CDR3aa: CASSRRQGAEKLFF; CDR3nt: TGTGCCAGCAGCCGTAGACAGGGGGCTGAAAAACTGTTTTTT
v_gene: TRBV12-3/TRBV12-4; j_gene: TRBJ1-6; d_gene: .; abundance: .; CDR3aa: CASSRAGSVYNSPLHF; CDR3nt: TGTGCCAGCAGTCGGGCGGGCAGCGTTTATAATTCACCCCTCCACTTT
v_gene: TRBV20-1; j_gene: TRBJ2-7; d_gene: TRBD1; abundance: .; CDR3aa: CSVTGTGYEQYF; CDR3nt: TGCAGTGTAACCGGGACAGGATACGAGCAGTACTTC
v_gene: TRBV7-3; j_gene: TRBJ2-5; d_gene: .; abundance: many; CDR3aa: CASSPRASGETQYF; CDR3nt: TGTGCCAGCAGCCCTCGGGCCAGCGGAGAGACCCAGTACTTC
v_gene: TRBV2; j_gene: TRBJ2-1; d_gene: .; abundance: once; CDR3aa: CASSYYWGEQFF; CDR3nt: TGTGCCAGCAGTTATTACTGGGGTGAGCAGTTCTTC
v_gene: TRBV29-1; j_gene: TRBJ2-7; d_gene: TRBD2; abundance: .; CDR3aa: CSVEDPDLTGTSGYEQYF; CDR3nt: TGCAGCGTTGAAGATCCAGATCTTACGGGGACTAGCGGATACGAGCAGTACTTC
v_gene: TRBV20-1; j_gene: TRBJ2-7; d_gene: .; abundance: .; CDR3aa: CSARDSDSSYEQYF; CDR3nt: TGCAGTGCTAGAGATAGCGACAGCTCCTACGAGCAGTACTTC
v_gene: TRBV11-2; j_gene: TRBJ2-1; d_gene: .; abundance: few; CDR3aa: CASSLTGTPVREQFF; CDR3nt: TGTGCCAGCAGCTTAACCGGGACTCCTGTTCGGGAGCAGTTCTTC
v_gene: TRBV7-6; j_gene: TRBJ2-1; d_gene: TRBD2; abundance: many; CDR3aa: CASSLEKREGPYNEQFF; CDR3nt: TGTGCCAGCAGCTTAGAAAAGCGGGAGGGCCCCTACAATGAGCAGTTCTTC
v_gene: TRBV7-2; j_gene: TRBJ2-5; d_gene: TRBD1; abundance: few; CDR3aa: CASSKLGTGGEETQYF; CDR3nt: TGTGCCAGCAGCAAGTTAGGGACAGGGGGGGAAGAGACCCAGTACTTC
v_gene: TRBV5-1; j_gene: TRBJ2-3; d_gene: TRBD2; abundance: once; CDR3aa: CASSLGEGGGHTDTQYF; CDR3nt: TGCGCCAGCAGCCTGGGTGAAGGCGGGGGGCATACAGATACGCAGTATTTT